The rows below give T cell receptor beta chains drawn from one sample of a study of blood T cell repertoires in COVID-19. The data were produced by immunoSEQ multiplex PCR, yet TCRdb's version contains in-frame clones alone and is incomplete. The top ten clones hold around 5% of a sample with more than 95,000 clones, approximately 85% of them seen once. Input material: peripheral blood. Receptor source: a human donor in a cohort sampled during active COVID-19. Each CDR3 is given with its conserved first and last residue.

cdr3_length	j_call	v_call	cdr3_aa
15	TRBJ1-2	TRBV6-2/TRBV6-3	CASSPPTGTNYGYTF
15	TRBJ1-1	TRBV4-2	CASSQPGGADTEAFF
18	TRBJ2-4	TRBV19	CASSIRGDYALAKNIQYF
18	TRBJ1-4	TRBV3-1/TRBV3-2	CASSEGAAGILLDEKLFF
13	TRBJ1-1	TRBV29-1	CSVEGTGGHEAFF
13	TRBJ1-5	TRBV2	CASRADATGPQHF
15	TRBJ1-3	TRBV2	CASSDWDRGENTIYF
13	TRBJ1-2	TRBV19	CASSTPTGGGYTF
13	TRBJ2-7	TRBV6-6	CASSWGLTYEQYF
14	TRBJ2-5	TRBV18	CASSQTRNQETQYF
16	TRBJ2-1	TRBV6-2/TRBV6-3	CASSYRGLSSYNEQFF
16	TRBJ2-2	TRBV5-1	CASSFGLAVNTGELFF
14	TRBJ1-1	TRBV5-4	CASSYYRGNTEAFF
15	TRBJ1-4	TRBV9	CASSDRTGANEKLFF
16	TRBJ2-5	TRBV6-5	CASSYATPGAGETQYF
14	TRBJ1-1	TRBV6-5	CASRNRGLNTEAFF
15	TRBJ2-2	TRBV11-2	CASSLLLRSTGELFF
14	TRBJ2-7	TRBV28	CASSSIAGGYEQYF
15	TRBJ1-1	TRBV6-6	CASSYVRGMNTEAFF
15	TRBJ1-3	TRBV11-1	CASSQGQGKGNTIYF
14	TRBJ2-5	TRBV18	CASSPVDSQETQYF
15	TRBJ1-1	TRBV7-2	CASSRTGDWGTEAFF
16	TRBJ2-3	TRBV3-1/TRBV3-2	CASSQDLTRDSDTQYF
14	TRBJ2-7	TRBV28	CASSLLRETYEQYF
15	TRBJ2-3	TRBV18	CASSPGQGIRDTQYF
17	TRBJ2-7	TRBV7-2	CASTHSLASGISHEQYF
15	TRBJ2-1	TRBV18	CASSPSTSGYNEQFF
13	TRBJ2-7	TRBV19	CASSGQSGYEQYF
15	TRBJ2-1	TRBV7-2	CASSLGGGGSNEQFF
12	TRBJ2-4	TRBV12-3/TRBV12-4	CASKTPGGIQYF
16	TRBJ2-5	TRBV5-1	CASSLVLGGSEETQYF
15	TRBJ2-5	TRBV7-7	CASSLGRGGRETQYF
14	TRBJ1-2	TRBV5-1	CASSLGGADYGYTF
13	TRBJ2-3	TRBV11-1	CASSFQRYDTQYF
13	TRBJ1-3	TRBV11-2	CASSLGGRSTIYF
14	TRBJ1-1	TRBV18	CASSPPGQGLWAFF
15	TRBJ2-1	TRBV14	CASSQGGTSLNEQFF